One and the same sample provided the 24 T cell receptor beta chains below, sequenced in a study of CD8 T cells in Susac syndrome. The RNA input was about 0.5 to 1 ug, and it was reverse transcribed with random hexamers. TCRdb re-called the immunoSEQ multiplex PCR reads through MiXCR, storing one row per CDR3 protein. The sample has about 210,000 distinct CDR3 sequences; 95% are singletons. Sequencing was performed on CD4+ T cells from PBMCs. All receptors derive from a human donor with multiple sclerosis.

The chain couples TRBV24-1 to TRBJ1-5; D is uncertain. The V gene lost 12 bases and the J gene lost 7 bases, with 6 bases spanning the gap. This CDR3 comprises 9 residues. Germline CDR1 KGHDR, CDR2 SFDVKD. DNA of the CDR3: TGTGCCCCGAGGCAGCCCCAGCATTTT. Protein: CAPRQPQHF.

The rearrangement links TRBV30 to TRBJ1-1, with D perhaps matching TRBD1 (6 bases). Germline values: CDR1 GTSNPN, CDR2 SVGIG (reference sequence). CDR3 size: 12 residues. V was trimmed by 5 bases and J by 1 base, leaving 8 bases between them. CDR3 coding DNA: TGTGCCTGGGGGGGCACGAACACTGAAGCTTTCTTT. Protein: CAWGGTNTEAFF.

The genes are TRBV20-1 and TRBJ2-7, with TRBD2 identical over 8 bases. J was trimmed by 2 bases and V by 6 bases; bases with no gene match: 9. CDR1 is DFQATT and CDR2 is SNEGSKA in the germline V gene (reference sequence). This CDR3 comprises 14 residues. The CDR3 DNA reads as TGCAGTGCCAGGGCACTAGCGGCTCCCTACGAGCAGTACTTC. Its protein is CSARALAAPYEQYF.

The chain links TRBV7-3 to TRBJ2-2; 7 bases match TRBD1. Germline V gene lookup returns CDR1 SGHTA and CDR2 FQGTGA. The ends lost 1 base at V and 6 bases at J; junction bases unmatched: 5. This CDR3 spans 15 amino acids. The CDR3 is CASSLNRGRSGELFF. The DNA of the CDR3 is TGTGCCAGCAGCTTAAACAGGGGTCGGTCCGGGGAGCTGTTTTTT.

The chain uses TRBV20-1 and TRBJ2-6, with TRBD2 identical over 7 bases. Germline assignment: CDR1 DFQATT and CDR2 SNEGSKA (reference sequence). Trimming at V came to 3 bases and at J to 2 bases, leaving 7 bases not matched to a gene. The CDR3 covers 16 residues. The CDR3, as DNA: TGCAGTGCTAGTACGGCGGGACTAACTGGGGCCAACGTCCTGACTTTC. This encodes CSASTAGLTGANVLTF.

The genes are TRBV6-1 and TRBJ2-3; D is perhaps TRBD2 (7 bases). The CDR3 contains 13 residues. V was trimmed by 7 bases and J by 4 bases, leaving 12 bases between them. Germline V CDR1 and CDR2: MNHNS, SASEGT. The CDR3 DNA sequence: TGTGCCAGCACCCCGGGGGGCGCAGATACGCAGTATTTT. It codes for CASTPGGADTQYF.

CDR3 nucleotides: TGCAGCGCAACCCAGGGGACGTCTAACTATGGCTACACCTTC. Amino acid sequence: CSATQGTSNYGYTF. The chain has TRBV29-1 and TRBJ1-2; D possibly corresponds to TRBD1 (6 bases). V was cut by 7 bases and J by 0 bases, with 15 bases left in between. This CDR3 is 14 amino acids long. Looked up from germline, CDR1 is SQVTM and CDR2 is ANQGSEA.

The V call is TRBV3-1, the J call TRBJ2-7; 10 positions match TRBD2. Unmatched junction bases numbered 11, after V lost 4 bases and J lost 5 bases. The germline V gene has CDR1 LGHDT and CDR2 YNNKEL (reference sequence). The CDR3 spans 16 residues. The CDR3: CASSLRTSGASNEQYF. The CDR3 DNA sequence: TGTGCCAGCAGCCTAAGAACTAGCGGGGCCAGCAACGAGCAGTACTTC.

The gene calls are TRBV9 and TRBJ2-5, with 11 positions matching TRBD2. Germline V gene lookup returns CDR1 SGDLS and CDR2 YYNGEE. After removal of 0 bases from V and 4 bases from J, the junction contained 11 bases not matched to a gene. The CDR3 runs 18 residues. The CDR3 is CASSVGGGASGGRETQYF. CDR3 nucleotide sequence: TGTGCCAGCAGCGTAGGAGGGGGAGCTAGCGGGGGGCGAGAGACCCAGTACTTC.

The chain joins TRBV6-5 to TRBJ2-7, with a weak D call TRBD2 (6 bases). From germline, CDR1 is MNHEY and CDR2 SVGAGI. The V end was cut by 4 bases, the J end by 7 bases, with 20 bases between. The CDR3 covers 15 residues. CDR3 sequence reads: CASSLGGAGSGEQYF. The DNA of the CDR3 is TGTGCCAGCAGTTTAGGAGGGGCGGGGTCTGGTGAGCAGTACTTC.

DNA for the CDR3: TGCAGCGCCCAAGGACAGGGGAGCACCGGGGAGCTGTTTTTT. Protein: CSAQGQGSTGELFF. This chain uses TRBV29-1 with TRBJ2-2; TRBD1 agrees at 9 bases. CDR1 and CDR2 from the germline V gene are SQVTM and ANQGSEA. The CDR3 spans 14 residues. With 7 bases clipped from V and 4 bases from J, the junction kept 7 bases outside the gene matches.

This rearrangement joins TRBV20-1 to TRBJ1-5; 8 bases match TRBD1. The CDR3 is made up of 15 amino acids. The ends lost 1 base at V and 6 bases at J; junction bases unmatched: 8. The V gene's germline CDR1 is DFQATT and CDR2 SNEGSKA (reference sequence). CDR3 protein: CSARGDRSRGQPQHF. CDR3 in DNA: TGCAGTGCTAGAGGGGACAGGTCGAGGGGTCAGCCCCAGCATTTT.

This chain uses TRBV7-2 with TRBJ2-7; TRBD2 might be the D (5 bases). The CDR3 extends over 14 amino acids. V lost 0 bases and J 4 bases, leaving 10 bases between the germline ends. Germline-derived CDR1 and CDR2 are SGHTA and FQGNSA. CDR3 amino acids: CASSLAVARYEQYF. In DNA, the CDR3 is TGTGCCAGCAGCTTAGCCGTAGCGCGATACGAGCAGTACTTC.

The V and J genes are TRBV20-1 and TRBJ2-1; TRBD2 matches 8 bases. Germline loops: CDR1 DFQATT, CDR2 SNEGSKA (reference sequence). Unmatched junction bases numbered 9, after V lost 0 bases and J lost 2 bases. The CDR3 is 17 amino acids. CDR3 sequence (DNA): TGCAGTGCTAGAGACTTAGCGGGAACGGTAACCTACAATGAGCAGTTCTTC. Protein product: CSARDLAGTVTYNEQFF.

The chain couples TRBV20-1 to TRBJ2-7; TRBD1 matches 7 bases. CDR3 length: 15 residues. V shed 3 bases, J shed 2 bases, and the junction held 10 bases outside the gene matches. Germline-derived CDR1 and CDR2 are DFQATT and SNEGSKA (reference sequence). In nucleotides, the CDR3 is TGCAGTGCTAGGGACGAGACAGGGTCCCCCTACGAGCAGTACTTC. Protein: CSARDETGSPYEQYF.

The chain is built from TRBV7-2 and TRBJ2-7; tentatively, D is TRBD1 (6 bases). The CDR3 length is 14 residues. Trimming left V 6 bases short and J 0 bases short, with 12 bases between. The germline V gene has CDR1 SGHTA and CDR2 FQGNSA. CDR3 in amino acids: CASRPDRSSYEQYF. CDR3 bases: TGTGCCAGCAGGCCCGACAGGAGCTCCTACGAGCAGTACTTC.

The chain is built from TRBV6-1 and TRBJ1-1, with TRBD1 matching 7 bases. The CDR3 contains 15 residues. Germline V gene sequence: CDR1 MNHNS, CDR2 SASEGT. With V trimmed by 2 bases and J by 7 bases, 10 bases remained unmatched. CDR3 bases: TGTGCCAGCAGTGAAACTCGGGGGAGGGGGCTTGAAGCTTTCTTT. Translation gives CASSETRGRGLEAFF.

This chain joins TRBV5-4 and TRBJ2-7; D call uncertain. V lost 3 bases and J lost 0, with 7 bases in between. The CDR3 has 13 residues. Germline CDR1 is SGHNT and CDR2 is YYREEE (reference sequence). CDR3 in DNA: TGTGCCAGCAGCTCGGCTGTCTCCTACGAGCAGTACTTC. This translates into CASSSAVSYEQYF.

The rearrangement links TRBV25-1 to TRBJ2-7; weak D call: TRBD2 (6 bases). The CDR3 contains 12 residues. The V end lost 2 bases, the J end lost 7 bases, and 9 bases lay between the germline ends. Germline values: CDR1 MGHDK, CDR2 SYGVNS. The CDR3 DNA is TGTGCCAGCAGTGAACTCGGGGGTGAGCAGTACTTC. Translation gives CASSELGGEQYF.

The rearrangement uses TRBV9 and TRBJ1-1; 8 nucleotides line up with TRBD1. The germline V gene encodes CDR1 SGDLS and CDR2 YYNGEE. The CDR3 has 16 amino acids. V shed 2 bases and J 3 bases; nucleotides not matched to a gene: 9. CDR3 region: CASSVGQGIGDTEAFF. For the CDR3, the DNA is TGTGCCAGCAGCGTTGGACAGGGAATAGGGGACACTGAAGCTTTCTTT.

This chain uses TRBV29-1 with TRBJ2-5; D is tentatively TRBD1 or TRBD2 (5 bases each). The V gene's germline CDR1 is SQVTM and CDR2 ANQGSEA. The V gene lost 6 bases and the J gene lost 5 bases, with 10 bases spanning the gap. The CDR3 loop spans 11 amino acids. CDR3 region: CSVMGPETQYF. In DNA form, the CDR3 reads TGCAGCGTCATGGGACCGGAGACCCAGTACTTC.

The genes are TRBV20-1 and TRBJ2-7, with D maybe TRBD1 (5 bases). CDR1 is DFQATT, CDR2 SNEGSKA, per germline (reference sequence). The CDR3 covers 15 residues. Deletions cut 2 bases from V and 0 bases from J, with 14 bases between. The CDR3 spells CSARSADTYSYEQYF. Here the CDR3 DNA reads TGCAGTGCTAGATCTGCGGACACTTACTCCTACGAGCAGTACTTC.

The chain links TRBV15 to TRBJ2-3, with TRBD1 as a possible D gene (6 bases). Germline values: CDR1 LNHNV, CDR2 YYDKDF (reference sequence). V was trimmed by 4 bases and J by 3 bases, leaving 11 bases between them. This CDR3 spans 14 amino acids. CDR3 sequence: CATSKGTGTDTQYF. In DNA, the CDR3 is TGTGCCACCAGCAAGGGAACAGGGACAGATACGCAGTATTTT.

The V gene is TRBV7-3, the J gene TRBJ1-1, with D unresolved. Trimming shortened V by 4 bases and J by 4 bases, and 16 bases separated the two germline ends. CDR1 is SGHTA and CDR2 is FQGTGA in the germline V gene. This CDR3 has 15 residues. The CDR3 loop is CASSSRIGRFTEAFF. The CDR3 bases are TGTGCCAGCAGCTCTCGTATCGGACGGTTCACTGAAGCTTTCTTT. The full variable domain, rest sourced from reference TRBV7-3 and TRBJ1-1, is GAGVSQTPSNKVTEKGKYVELRCDPISGHTALYWYRQSLGQGPEFLIYFQGTGAADDSGLPNDRFFAVRPEGSVSTLKIQRTERGDSAVYLCASSSRIGRFTEAFFGQGTRLTVV.